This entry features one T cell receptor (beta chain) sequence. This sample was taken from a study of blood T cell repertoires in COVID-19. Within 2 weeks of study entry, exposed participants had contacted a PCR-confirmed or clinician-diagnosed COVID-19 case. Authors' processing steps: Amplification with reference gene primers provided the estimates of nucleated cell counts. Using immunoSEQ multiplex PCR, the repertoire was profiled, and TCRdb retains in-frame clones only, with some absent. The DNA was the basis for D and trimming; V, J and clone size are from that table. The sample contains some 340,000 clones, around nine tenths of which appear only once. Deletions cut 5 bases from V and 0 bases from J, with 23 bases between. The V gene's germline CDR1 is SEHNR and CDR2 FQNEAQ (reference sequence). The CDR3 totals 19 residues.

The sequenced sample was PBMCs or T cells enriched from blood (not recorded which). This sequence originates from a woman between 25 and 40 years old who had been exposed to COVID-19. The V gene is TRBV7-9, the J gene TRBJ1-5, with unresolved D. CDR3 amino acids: CASSQWLGDLVYSNQPQHF. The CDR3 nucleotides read TGTGCCAGCAGCCAATGGTTGGGCGACCTGGTGTATAGCAATCAGCCCCAGCATTTT.